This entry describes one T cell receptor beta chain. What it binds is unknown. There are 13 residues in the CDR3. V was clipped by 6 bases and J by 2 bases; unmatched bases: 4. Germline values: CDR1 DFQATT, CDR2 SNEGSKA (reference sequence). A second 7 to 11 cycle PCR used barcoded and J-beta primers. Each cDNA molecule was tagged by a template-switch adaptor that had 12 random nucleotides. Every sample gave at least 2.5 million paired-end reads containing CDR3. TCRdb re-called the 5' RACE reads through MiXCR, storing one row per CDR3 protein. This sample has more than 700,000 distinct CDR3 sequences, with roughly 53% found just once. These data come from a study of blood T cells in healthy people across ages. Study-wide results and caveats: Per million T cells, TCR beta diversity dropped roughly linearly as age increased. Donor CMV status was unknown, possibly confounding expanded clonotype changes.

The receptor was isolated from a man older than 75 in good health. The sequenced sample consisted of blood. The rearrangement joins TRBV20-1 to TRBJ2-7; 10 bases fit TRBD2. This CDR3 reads CSANSGGTYEQYF. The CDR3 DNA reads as TGCAGTGCAAATAGCGGGGGGACCTACGAGCAGTACTTC.